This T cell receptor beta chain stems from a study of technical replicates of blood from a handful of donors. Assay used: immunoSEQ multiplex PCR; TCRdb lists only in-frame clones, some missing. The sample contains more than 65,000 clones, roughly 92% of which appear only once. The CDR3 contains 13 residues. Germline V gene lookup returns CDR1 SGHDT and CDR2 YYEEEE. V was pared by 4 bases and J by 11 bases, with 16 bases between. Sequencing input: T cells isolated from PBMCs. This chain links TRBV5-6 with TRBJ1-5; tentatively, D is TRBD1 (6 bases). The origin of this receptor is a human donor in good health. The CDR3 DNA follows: TGTGCCAGCAGCCCTTCGGGCTCAGGGGCCCAGCATTTT. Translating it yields CASSPSGSGAQHF.